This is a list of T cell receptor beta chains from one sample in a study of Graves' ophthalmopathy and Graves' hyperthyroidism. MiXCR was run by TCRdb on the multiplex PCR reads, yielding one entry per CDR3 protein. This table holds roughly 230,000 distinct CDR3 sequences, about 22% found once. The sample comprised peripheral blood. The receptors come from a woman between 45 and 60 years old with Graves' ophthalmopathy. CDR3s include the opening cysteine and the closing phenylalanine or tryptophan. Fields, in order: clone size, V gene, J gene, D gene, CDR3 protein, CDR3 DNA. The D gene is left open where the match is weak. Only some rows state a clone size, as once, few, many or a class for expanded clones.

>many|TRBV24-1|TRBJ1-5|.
CATSPEGSNQPQHF
TGTGCCACCAGCCCAGAGGGGAGCAATCAGCCCCAGCATTTT
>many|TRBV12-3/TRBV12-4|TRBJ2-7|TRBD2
CASSVLTSGRKGEQYF
TGTGCCAGCAGTGTCCTGACTAGCGGGAGAAAGGGCGAGCAGTACTTC
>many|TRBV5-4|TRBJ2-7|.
CASSLIGLGDEQYF
TGTGCCAGCAGCCTAATCGGTCTTGGGGACGAGCAGTACTTC
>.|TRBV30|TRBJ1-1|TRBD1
CAWNPTGTVAFF
TGTGCCTGGAATCCAACTGGGACAGTGGCTTTCTTT
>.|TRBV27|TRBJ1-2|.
CASSPQGTSFGYTF
TGTGCCAGCAGTCCACAGGGAACTTCCTTCGGCTACACCTTC
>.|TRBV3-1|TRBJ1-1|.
CASSHYSGPGVGAFF
TGTGCCAGCAGCCACTACTCGGGGCCCGGAGTGGGAGCTTTCTTT
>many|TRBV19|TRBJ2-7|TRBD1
CASSTHRGAYEQYF
TGTGCCAGTAGTACCCACAGGGGAGCCTACGAGCAGTACTTC
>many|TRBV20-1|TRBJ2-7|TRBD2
CSALGLAGGYEQYF
TGCAGTGCCCTAGGACTAGCGGGAGGTTACGAGCAGTACTTC
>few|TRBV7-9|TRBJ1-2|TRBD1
CASSSQRDRSYGYTF
TGTGCCAGCAGCTCCCAACGGGACAGGAGCTATGGCTACACCTTC
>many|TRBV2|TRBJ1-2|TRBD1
CASNADRQGAGHGYTF
TGTGCCAGCAACGCAGATAGACAGGGGGCGGGTCATGGCTACACCTTC
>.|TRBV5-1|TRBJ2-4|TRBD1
CASSLGTGFQNIQYF
TGCGCCAGCAGCTTGGGGACAGGGTTCCAAAACATTCAGTACTTC
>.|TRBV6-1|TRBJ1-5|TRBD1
CASRLRTGQNQPQHF
TGTGCCAGCAGACTGAGGACAGGTCAGAATCAGCCCCAGCATTTT
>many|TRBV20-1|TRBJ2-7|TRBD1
CSASQSGQGKVYEQYF
TGCAGTGCTAGCCAATCCGGACAGGGCAAGGTCTACGAGCAGTACTTC
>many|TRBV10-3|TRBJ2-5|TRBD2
CAISGTSGRDLETQYF
TGTGCCATCTCCGGGACTAGCGGGAGGGATCTGGAGACCCAGTACTTC
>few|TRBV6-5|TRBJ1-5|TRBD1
CASSLGTGTGHQPQHF
TGTGCCAGCAGTTTAGGGACCGGGACAGGGCATCAGCCCCAGCATTTT
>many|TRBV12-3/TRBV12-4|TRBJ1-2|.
CASSFDSLTRGYTF
TGTGCCAGCAGTTTCGACAGCCTAACTCGGGGCTACACCTTC
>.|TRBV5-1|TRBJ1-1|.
CASSLAGTRGTEAFF
TGCGCCAGCAGCTTGGCTGGCACACGGGGCACTGAAGCTTTCTTT
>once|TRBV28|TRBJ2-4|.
CASSLSLNRRLAKNIQYF
TGTGCCAGCAGTTTAAGCCTCAACCGGAGACTAGCCAAAAACATTCAGTACTTC
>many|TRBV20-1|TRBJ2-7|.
CSARKTGLTYEQYF
TGCAGTGCTAGAAAAACGGGCCTCACCTACGAGCAGTACTTC
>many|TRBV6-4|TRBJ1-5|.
CASSDTQGQPQHF
TGTGCCAGCAGTGACACACAAGGTCAGCCCCAGCATTTT
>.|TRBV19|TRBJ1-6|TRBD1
CASSLTGGRGSHNSPLHF
TGTGCCAGCAGTCTGACAGGGGGCCGGGGGTCCCATAATTCACCCCTCCACTTT
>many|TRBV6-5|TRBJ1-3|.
CASSYSVGNTIYF
TGTGCCAGCAGTTACTCCGTCGGAAACACCATATATTTT
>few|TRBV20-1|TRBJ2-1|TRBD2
CSASILAGPAGYEQFF
TGCAGTGCTAGTATACTAGCGGGTCCCGCCGGGTATGAGCAGTTCTTC
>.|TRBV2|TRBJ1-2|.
CASSMDKNYGYTF
TGTGCCAGCAGTATGGACAAAAACTATGGCTACACCTTC
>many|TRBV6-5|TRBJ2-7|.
CASSYSFSAGIPYEQYF
TGTGCCAGCAGTTACTCTTTTTCTGCGGGGATACCCTACGAGCAGTACTTC
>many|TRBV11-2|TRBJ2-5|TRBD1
CASSRNTGGLSQETQYF
TGTGCCAGCAGCCGGAATACAGGGGGCTTAAGCCAAGAGACCCAGTACTTC
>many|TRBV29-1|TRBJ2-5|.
CSVEDGVGGLRTQYF
TGCAGCGTTGAAGATGGGGTCGGGGGACTTCGGACCCAGTACTTC
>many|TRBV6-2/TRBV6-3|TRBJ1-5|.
CASTRDGSNQPQHF
TGTGCCAGCACTCGCGACGGTAGCAATCAGCCCCAGCATTTT
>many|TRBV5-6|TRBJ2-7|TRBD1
CASSSAGTGSRGEQYF
TGTGCCAGCAGTTCCGCCGGGACAGGGTCCAGGGGGGAGCAGTACTTC
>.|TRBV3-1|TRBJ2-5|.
CASSQRRSVDPTETQYF
TGTGCCAGCAGCCAACGTAGAAGCGTAGACCCCACAGAGACCCAGTACTTC
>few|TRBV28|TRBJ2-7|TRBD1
CASSLRGQGFYEQYF
TGTGCCAGCAGTTTAAGGGGACAGGGATTCTACGAGCAGTACTTC
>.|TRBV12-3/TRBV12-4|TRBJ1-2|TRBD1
CASGLRGYGYTF
TGTGCCAGCGGACTCAGGGGGTATGGCTACACCTTC
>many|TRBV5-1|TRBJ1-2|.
CASSISEGYGYTF
TGCGCCAGCAGCATATCGGAGGGGTATGGCTACACCTTC
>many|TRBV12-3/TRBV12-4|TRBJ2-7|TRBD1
CASKVGQGVGYEQYF
TGTGCCAGCAAGGTGGGACAGGGCGTAGGCTACGAGCAGTACTTC
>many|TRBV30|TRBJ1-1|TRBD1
CAWSTGGLTEAFF
TGTGCCTGGAGCACAGGGGGCCTGACTGAAGCTTTCTTT
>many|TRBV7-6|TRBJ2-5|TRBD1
CASSFGQGIQETQYF
TGTGCCAGCAGCTTTGGACAGGGAATTCAAGAGACCCAGTACTTC
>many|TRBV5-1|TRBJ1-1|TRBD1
CASSPQTGVGSEAFF
TGCGCCAGCAGCCCCCAGACAGGGGTAGGCTCTGAAGCTTTCTTT
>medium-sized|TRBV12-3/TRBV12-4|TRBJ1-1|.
CASSLVWGAKSTEAFF
TGTGCCAGCAGTTTAGTCTGGGGGGCAAAGAGCACTGAAGCTTTCTTT
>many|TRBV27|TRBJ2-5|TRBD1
CASADREQETQYF
TGTGCCAGCGCGGACAGGGAACAAGAGACCCAGTACTTC
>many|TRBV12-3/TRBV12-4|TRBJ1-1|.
CASSSGEAFF
TGTGCCAGCAGTTCGGGGGAAGCTTTCTTT
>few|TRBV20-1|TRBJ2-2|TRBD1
CSAKPQGAVRELFF
TGCAGTGCTAAACCCCAGGGGGCAGTTAGAGAGCTGTTTTTT
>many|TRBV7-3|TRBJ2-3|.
CASSMDAATQYF
TGTGCCAGCAGCATGGACGCCGCCACGCAGTATTTT
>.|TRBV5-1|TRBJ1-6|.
CASSLSGGYKNSPLHF
TGCGCCAGCAGCTTGAGCGGGGGCTATAAGAATTCACCCCTCCACTTT
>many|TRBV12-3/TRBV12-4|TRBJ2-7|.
CASSHMTYEQYF
TGTGCCAGCAGCCACATGACCTACGAGCAGTACTTC
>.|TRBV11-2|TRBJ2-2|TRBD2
CASSFSPLSGRVNTGELFF
TGTGCCAGCAGCTTTTCCCCCCTAAGCGGGAGAGTGAACACCGGGGAGCTGTTTTTT
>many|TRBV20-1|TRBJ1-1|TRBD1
CSAIGILPGQGLKAFF
TGCAGTGCAATTGGAATATTACCGGGACAGGGTTTAAAAGCTTTCTTT